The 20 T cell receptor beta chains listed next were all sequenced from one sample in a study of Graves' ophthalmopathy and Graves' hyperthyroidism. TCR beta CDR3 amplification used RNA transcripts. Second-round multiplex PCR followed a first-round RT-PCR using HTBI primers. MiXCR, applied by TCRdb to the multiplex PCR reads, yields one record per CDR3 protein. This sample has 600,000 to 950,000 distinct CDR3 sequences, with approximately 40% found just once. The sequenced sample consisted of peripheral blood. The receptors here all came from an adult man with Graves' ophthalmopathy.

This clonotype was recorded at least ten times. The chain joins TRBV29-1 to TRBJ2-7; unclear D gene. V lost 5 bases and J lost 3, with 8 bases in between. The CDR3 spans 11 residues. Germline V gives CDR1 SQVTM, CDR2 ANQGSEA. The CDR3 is CSVRLSYEQYF. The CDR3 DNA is TGCAGCGTTCGTCTGAGCTACGAGCAGTACTTC.

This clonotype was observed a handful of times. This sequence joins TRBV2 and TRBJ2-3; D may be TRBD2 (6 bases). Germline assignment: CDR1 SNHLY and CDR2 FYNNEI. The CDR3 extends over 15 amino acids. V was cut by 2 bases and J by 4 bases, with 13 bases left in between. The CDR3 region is CASSEMGRGSDTQYF. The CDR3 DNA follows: TGTGCCAGCAGTGAAATGGGACGGGGGTCAGATACGCAGTATTTT.

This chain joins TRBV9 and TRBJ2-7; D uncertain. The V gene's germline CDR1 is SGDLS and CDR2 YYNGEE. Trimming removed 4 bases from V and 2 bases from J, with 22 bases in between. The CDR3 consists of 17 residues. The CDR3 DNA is TGTGCCAGCAGCCCTGGGATTTCGGGCTCAACACCCTACGAGCAGTACTTC. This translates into CASSPGISGSTPYEQYF.

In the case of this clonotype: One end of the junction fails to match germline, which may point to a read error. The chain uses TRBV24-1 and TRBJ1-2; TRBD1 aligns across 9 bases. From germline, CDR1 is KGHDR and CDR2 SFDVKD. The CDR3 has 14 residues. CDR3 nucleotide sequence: TGTGCCAGCAGTTTTGGACAGGGGTTTAGAGGCTACACCTTC. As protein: CASSFGQGFRGYTF.

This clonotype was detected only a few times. The CDR3 DNA follows: TGTGCCAGCAGTGAAGACTGGGGGGGGGGCCGGGAGACCCAGTACTTC. Amino acid sequence: CASSEDWGGGRETQYF. The rearrangement uses TRBV2 and TRBJ2-5; the D gene is possibly TRBD2 (7 bases). The V end was cut by 1 base, the J end by 5 bases, with 17 bases between. Germline V gives CDR1 SNHLY, CDR2 FYNNEI. CDR3 length: 16 amino acids.

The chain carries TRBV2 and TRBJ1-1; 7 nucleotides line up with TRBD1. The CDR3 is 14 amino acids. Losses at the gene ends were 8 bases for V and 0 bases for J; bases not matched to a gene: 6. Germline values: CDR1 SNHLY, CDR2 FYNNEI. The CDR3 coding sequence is TGTGCCAGCCTTCGGGACAGCTTGAACACTGAAGCTTTCTTT. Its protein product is CASLRDSLNTEAFF.

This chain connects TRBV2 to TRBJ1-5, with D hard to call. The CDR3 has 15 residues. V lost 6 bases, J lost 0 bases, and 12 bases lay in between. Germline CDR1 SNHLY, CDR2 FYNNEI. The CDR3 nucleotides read TGTGCCAGCAGCCAACTTCATTTTAGCAATCAGCCCCAGCATTTT. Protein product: CASSQLHFSNQPQHF.

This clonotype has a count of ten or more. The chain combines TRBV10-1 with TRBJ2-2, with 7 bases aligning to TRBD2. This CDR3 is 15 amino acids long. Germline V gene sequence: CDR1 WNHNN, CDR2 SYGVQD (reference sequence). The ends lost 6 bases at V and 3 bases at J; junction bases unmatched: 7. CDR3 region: CASSSGTTDTGELFF. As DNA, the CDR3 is TGCGCCAGCAGCTCCGGGACTACGGACACCGGGGAGCTGTTTTTT.

CDR3 in amino acids: CASSESSRFEEKLFF. The CDR3 DNA reads as TGTGCCAGCAGTGAATCTTCGAGGTTTGAAGAAAAACTGTTTTTT. This sequence joins TRBV2 and TRBJ1-4; D is ambiguous. CDR1 and CDR2 from the germline V gene are SNHLY and FYNNEI. This CDR3 spans 15 amino acids. V lost 2 bases to trimming and J lost 8 bases, with 15 bases between them.

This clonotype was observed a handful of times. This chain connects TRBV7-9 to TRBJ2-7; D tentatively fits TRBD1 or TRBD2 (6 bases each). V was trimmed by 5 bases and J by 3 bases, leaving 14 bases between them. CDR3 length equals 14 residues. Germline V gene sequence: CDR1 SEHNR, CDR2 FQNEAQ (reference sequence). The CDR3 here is CASSRGGTYYEQYF. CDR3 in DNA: TGTGCCAGCAGCAGAGGAGGGACATACTACGAGCAGTACTTC.

The CDR3 sequence is CASSRPGISPLHF. The DNA of the CDR3 is TGTGCCAGCAGCCGCCCAGGGATCTCCCCCCTCCACTTT. The rearrangement links TRBV7-9 to TRBJ1-6, with D tentatively TRBD1 (5 bases). V lost 5 bases and J lost 13, with 15 bases in between. The CDR3 sequence is 13 residues long. Germline-derived CDR1 and CDR2 are SEHNR and FQNEAQ (reference sequence).

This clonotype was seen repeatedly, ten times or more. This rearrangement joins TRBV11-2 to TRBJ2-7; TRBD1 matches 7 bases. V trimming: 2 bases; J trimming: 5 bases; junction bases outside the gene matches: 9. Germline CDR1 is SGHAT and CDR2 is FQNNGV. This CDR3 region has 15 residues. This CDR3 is CASSLRGTGEDEQYF. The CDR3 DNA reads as TGTGCCAGCAGCTTAAGAGGAACAGGGGAAGACGAGCAGTACTTC.

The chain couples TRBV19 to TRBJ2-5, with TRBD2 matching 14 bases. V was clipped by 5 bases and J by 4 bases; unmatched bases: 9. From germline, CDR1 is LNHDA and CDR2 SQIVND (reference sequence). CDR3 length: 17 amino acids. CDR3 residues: CASSSGTSGRLGETQYF. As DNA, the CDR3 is TGTGCCAGTAGTTCCGGGACTAGCGGGAGACTAGGAGAGACCCAGTACTTC.

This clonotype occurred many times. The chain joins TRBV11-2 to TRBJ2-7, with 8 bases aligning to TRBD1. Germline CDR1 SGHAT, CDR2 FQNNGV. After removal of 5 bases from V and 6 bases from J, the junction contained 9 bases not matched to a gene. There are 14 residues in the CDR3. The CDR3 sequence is CASSNRDRGSEQYF. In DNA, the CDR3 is TGTGCCAGCAGCAACCGCGACAGGGGTAGCGAGCAGTACTTC.

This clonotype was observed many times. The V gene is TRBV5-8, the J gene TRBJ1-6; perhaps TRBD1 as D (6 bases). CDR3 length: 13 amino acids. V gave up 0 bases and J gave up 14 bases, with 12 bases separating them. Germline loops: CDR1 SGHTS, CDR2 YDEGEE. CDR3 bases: TGTGCCAGCAGCTTGGGACAGGAGGAGGCCCTCCACTTT. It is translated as CASSLGQEEALHF.

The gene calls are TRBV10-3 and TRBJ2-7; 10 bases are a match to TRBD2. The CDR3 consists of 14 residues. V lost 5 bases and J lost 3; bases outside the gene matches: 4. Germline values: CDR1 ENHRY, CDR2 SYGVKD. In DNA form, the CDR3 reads TGTGCCATCAGTCGGGGACTAGCGAGCTACGAGCAGTACTTC. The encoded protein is CAISRGLASYEQYF.

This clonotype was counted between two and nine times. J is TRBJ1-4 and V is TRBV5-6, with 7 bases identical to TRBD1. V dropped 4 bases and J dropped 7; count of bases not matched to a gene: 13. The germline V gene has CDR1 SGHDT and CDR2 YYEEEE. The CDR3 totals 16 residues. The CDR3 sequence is CASSQIRDSLGEKLFF. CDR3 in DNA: TGTGCCAGCAGCCAGATTCGGGACAGCCTGGGTGAAAAACTGTTTTTT.

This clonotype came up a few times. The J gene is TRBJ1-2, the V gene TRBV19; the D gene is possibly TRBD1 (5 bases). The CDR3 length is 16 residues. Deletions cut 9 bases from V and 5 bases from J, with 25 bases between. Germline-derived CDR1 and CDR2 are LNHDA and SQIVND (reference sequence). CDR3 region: CASTFIGADGSYGYTF. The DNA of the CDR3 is TGTGCCAGCACTTTTATCGGGGCCGACGGATCTTATGGCTACACCTTC. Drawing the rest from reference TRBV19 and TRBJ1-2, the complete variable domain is DGGITQSPKYLFRKEGQNVTLSCEQNLNHDAMYWYRQDPGQGLRLIYYSQIVNDFQKGDIAEGYSVSREKKESFPLTVTSAQKNPTAFYLCASTFIGADGSYGYTFGSGTRLTVV.

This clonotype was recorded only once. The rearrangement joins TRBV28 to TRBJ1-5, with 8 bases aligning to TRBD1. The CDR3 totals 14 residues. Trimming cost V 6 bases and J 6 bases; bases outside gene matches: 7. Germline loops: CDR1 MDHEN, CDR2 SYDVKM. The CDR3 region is CASSPQGASQPQHF. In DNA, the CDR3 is TGTGCCAGCAGCCCCCAGGGGGCGAGTCAGCCCCAGCATTTT.

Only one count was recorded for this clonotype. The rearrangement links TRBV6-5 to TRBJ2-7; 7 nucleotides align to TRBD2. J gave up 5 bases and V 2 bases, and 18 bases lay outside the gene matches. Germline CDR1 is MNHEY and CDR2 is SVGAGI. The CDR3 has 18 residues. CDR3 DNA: TGTGCCAGCAGTTACCGTAAAACCTCCGGGACCCGGGGGGACGAGCAGTACTTC. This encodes CASSYRKTSGTRGDEQYF.